The 26 T cell receptor beta chains listed next were all sequenced from one sample in a study of T cell changes during pregnancy in multiple sclerosis. TCRdb's table, derived via immunoSEQ multiplex PCR, lists solely in-frame clones and lacks some. The profile shows about 40,000 clones, 92% of them singletons. The input for sequencing was CD4+ T cells from peripheral blood mononuclear cells, taken in the third trimester of pregnancy. These receptors were taken from a female donor with multiple sclerosis, enrolled in a pregnancy study.

The rearrangement uses TRBV7-8 and TRBJ1-1; weak D call: TRBD1 (5 bases). V lost 3 bases to trimming and J lost 11 bases, with 13 bases between them. CDR3 length: 12 amino acids. Germline V gene data show CDR1 as SGHVS and CDR2 as FQNEAQ. The CDR3 here is CASSFERGKAFF. CDR3 nucleotide sequence: TGTGCCAGCAGCTTCGAAAGGGGAAAGGCTTTCTTT. Variable domain in full (rest from reference TRBV7-8 and TRBJ1-1): GAGVSQSPRYKVAKRGQDVALRCDPISGHVSLFWYQQALGQGPEFLTYFQNEAQLDKSGLPSDRFFAERPEGSVSTLKIQRTQQEDSAVYLCASSFERGKAFFGQGTRLTVV.

The rearrangement joins TRBV19 to TRBJ1-5, with a tentative D call TRBD1 (6 bases). In germline, CDR1 is LNHDA, CDR2 SQIVND (reference sequence). This CDR3 spans 15 amino acids. V was cut by 3 bases and J by 5 bases, with 14 bases left in between. The DNA of the CDR3 is TGTGCCAGTAGTATCAGGGTAGGGGGTTATCAGCCCCAGCATTTT. As protein: CASSIRVGGYQPQHF.

The chain employs TRBV19 and TRBJ2-1, with 8 bases that match TRBD2. CDR1 LNHDA and CDR2 SQIVND come from the germline V gene (reference sequence). The ends lost 3 bases at V and 7 bases at J; junction bases unmatched: 8. This CDR3 is 15 amino acids long. CDR3 nucleotides: TGTGCCAGTAGTATTGACGGGAGGGCCTTGAATGAGCAGTTCTTC. Amino acids: CASSIDGRALNEQFF.

This chain uses TRBV4-3 with TRBJ1-5, with a weak D call TRBD1 (6 bases). The CDR3 totals 15 residues. V lost 0 bases to trimming and J lost 5 bases, with 11 bases between them. Germline V gene sequence: CDR1 LGHNA, CDR2 YSLEER. Here the CDR3 reads CASSQDGGGYQPQHF. In nucleotides, the CDR3 is TGCGCCAGCAGCCAAGATGGGGGGGGCTATCAGCCCCAGCATTTT.

The chain joins TRBV28 to TRBJ2-3, with D uncertain. CDR1 is MDHEN and CDR2 is SYDVKM in the germline V gene. CDR3 length: 14 amino acids. Trimming removed 6 bases at V and 0 bases at J, with 10 bases between. CDR3 bases: TGTGCCAGCAGCCTCCCTAGGAGCACAGATACGCAGTATTTT. Its protein is CASSLPRSTDTQYF.

The J gene is TRBJ2-5, the V gene TRBV7-2, with TRBD1 matching 9 bases. The germline V gene has CDR1 SGHTA and CDR2 FQGNSA. This CDR3 region has 16 residues. J was trimmed by 7 bases and V by 3 bases; bases with no gene match: 12. CDR3 in DNA: TGTGCCAGCAGCTTCGAACCCGGGACAGGGAGTGGGACCCAGTACTTC. Translating gives CASSFEPGTGSGTQYF. Full variable domain (remainder filled in from reference TRBV7-2 and TRBJ2-5): GAGVSQSPSNKVTEKGKDVELRCDPISGHTALYWYRQSLGQGLEFLIYFQGNSAPDKSGLPSDRFSAERTGGSVSTLTIQRTQQEDSAVYLCASSFEPGTGSGTQYFGPGTRLLVL.

The chain employs TRBV28 and TRBJ2-2, with 7 bases identical to TRBD1. V lost 7 bases to trimming and J lost 4 bases; unmatched junction nucleotides: 12. Germline assignment: CDR1 MDHEN and CDR2 SYDVKM. The CDR3 covers 16 residues. Here the CDR3 reads CASIQGVTLLTGELFF. In nucleotides, the CDR3 is TGTGCCAGCATTCAGGGGGTCACTCTCCTCACCGGGGAGCTGTTTTTT.

The chain carries TRBV9 and TRBJ1-4; TRBD1 agrees at 8 bases. Losses at the gene ends were 4 bases for V and 4 bases for J; bases not matched to a gene: 3. CDR1 and CDR2 from the germline V gene are SGDLS and YYNGEE. This CDR3 has 14 amino acids. The CDR3 DNA reads TGTGCCAGCAGCCGTGGACAGGGTAATGAAAAACTGTTTTTT. As protein: CASSRGQGNEKLFF.

This chain links TRBV10-1 with TRBJ1-1, with D perhaps matching TRBD1 (5 bases). Germline V gene sequence: CDR1 WNHNN, CDR2 SYGVQD (reference sequence). V lost 8 bases and J 5 bases, leaving 15 bases between the germline ends. The CDR3 runs 13 residues. This chain's CDR3 is CASGRRGTTEAFF. DNA for the CDR3: TGCGCCAGCGGGCGGAGGGGAACAACTGAAGCTTTCTTT.

The gene calls are TRBV28 and TRBJ2-1; 11 bases match TRBD2. Unmatched junction bases numbered 4, after V lost 5 bases and J lost 1 base. The CDR3 length is 16 residues. Germline CDR1 and CDR2: MDHEN and SYDVKM. DNA of the CDR3: TGTGCCAGCAGTGCCAGACTAGCGGGATCCTACAATGAGCAGTTCTTC. It is translated as CASSARLAGSYNEQFF.

The chain employs TRBV6-5 and TRBJ1-2, with a possible D match to TRBD1 (6 bases). The ends were cut back, 9 bases at V and 5 bases at J, with 10 bases in the middle. CDR1 is MNHEY, CDR2 SVGAGI, per germline. The CDR3 extends over 11 amino acids. CDR3 residues: CARRGLYGYTF. The DNA of the CDR3 is TGTGCCAGGCGGGGGCTATATGGCTACACCTTC.

J is TRBJ2-7 and V is TRBV5-1; 13 bases are shared with TRBD2. This CDR3 has 16 residues. CDR1 and CDR2 from the germline V gene are SGHRS and YFSETQ. With V trimmed by 4 bases and J by 6 bases, 10 bases remained unmatched. The CDR3 loop reads CASSPARTSGSSEQYF. CDR3 sequence (DNA): TGCGCCAGCAGCCCGGCTAGGACTAGCGGGAGCTCCGAGCAGTACTTC.

The rearrangement joins TRBV6-1 to TRBJ2-3; D perhaps matches TRBD2 (5 bases). Looked up from germline, CDR1 is MNHNS and CDR2 is SASEGT. The CDR3 is made up of 16 amino acids. Deletions cut 4 bases from V and 1 base from J, with 15 bases between. In DNA, the CDR3 is TGTGCCAGCAGTGCTTCGGTGAAGAGGGGCACAGATACGCAGTATTTT. Its translation: CASSASVKRGTDTQYF.

The chain employs TRBV21-1 and TRBJ1-2; TRBD1, the table's D call, lacks a check against the DNA. TRBV21-1 is deemed a pseudogene. This CDR3 spans 15 amino acids. CDR3 DNA: TGTGCCAGCAGCAAAGCCGACAGGGGCGCTGATGGCTACACCTTC. This translates into CASSKADRGADGYTF.

V is TRBV11-2 and J is TRBJ2-5; 8 bases agree with TRBD2. V was clipped by 5 bases and J by 1 base; unmatched bases: 12. Germline V gives CDR1 SGHAT, CDR2 FQNNGV. The CDR3 totals 17 residues. The CDR3 here is CASSPYASGSAQETQYF. CDR3 in DNA: TGTGCCAGCAGCCCGTACGCCAGCGGGAGTGCCCAAGAGACCCAGTACTTC.

This chain connects TRBV5-1 to TRBJ1-1; 11 bases match TRBD1. The CDR3 loop spans 16 amino acids. Germline-derived CDR1 and CDR2 are SGHRS and YFSETQ. Losses at the gene ends were 6 bases for V and 1 base for J; bases not matched to a gene: 8. CDR3 region: CASKEGQGVRNTEAFF. CDR3 coding DNA: TGCGCCAGCAAGGAGGGACAGGGGGTGCGGAACACTGAAGCTTTCTTT.

This chain uses TRBV12-5 with TRBJ2-1, with 7 bases that match TRBD2. Germline V gene sequence: CDR1 LGHNT, CDR2 FRNRAP. V dropped 6 bases and J dropped 4; count of bases not matched to a gene: 18. The CDR3 spans 18 residues. The CDR3 coding sequence is TGTGCTAGTGGATCAGCCGCCTCGACCCTAGCGGTTTACAATGAGCAGTTCTTC. This codes for CASGSAASTLAVYNEQFF. Full variable domain (outside the CDR3, taken from reference TRBV12-5 and TRBJ2-1): DARVTQTPRHKVTEMGQEVTMRCQPILGHNTVFWYRQTMMQGLELLAYFRNRAPLDDSGMPKDRFSAEMPDATLATLKIQPSEPRDSAVYFCASGSAASTLAVYNEQFFGPGTRLTVL.

The chain is built from TRBV7-8 and TRBJ1-4, with D uncertain. Germline-derived CDR1 and CDR2 are SGHVS and FQNEAQ. The ends were cut back, 5 bases at V and 6 bases at J, with 13 bases in the middle. The CDR3 totals 14 residues. The DNA for the CDR3 is TGTGCCAGCAGCCTCGTCGGGAAGTATGAAAAACTGTTTTTT. Encoded protein: CASSLVGKYEKLFF.

This clone was counted a single time. The CDR3 sequence: CASSPEDRIYGYTF. The CDR3 DNA reads as TGTGCCAGCTCACCGGAGGACAGGATCTATGGCTACACCTTC. J is TRBJ1-2 and V is TRBV18; 7 bases agree with TRBD1. The CDR3 sequence is 14 residues long. The V segment lost 3 bases and the J segment 4 bases; nucleotides outside the gene matches: 5. The germline gives CDR1 KGHSH, CDR2 LQKENI. Variable domain in full (rest from reference TRBV18 and TRBJ1-2): NAGVMQNPRHLVRRRGQEARLRCSPMKGHSHVYWYRQLPEEGLKFMVYLQKENIIDESGMPKERFSAEFPKEGPSILRIQQVVRGDSAAYFCASSPEDRIYGYTFGSGTRLTVV.

The rearrangement joins TRBV10-3 to TRBJ2-3; 11 nucleotides line up with TRBD2. Germline V gives CDR1 ENHRY, CDR2 SYGVKD. The length of the CDR3 is 18 residues. V was clipped by 6 bases and J by 2 bases; unmatched bases: 13. CDR3 region: CAIRGTSGGGIHTDTQYF. CDR3 sequence (DNA): TGTGCCATCAGAGGGACTAGCGGAGGCGGAATACACACAGATACGCAGTATTTT.

In DNA form, the CDR3 reads TGTGCCAGCAGCCGCCGGGACAGGGGTGGAGGGGGTGAAAAACTGTTTTTT. Amino acid sequence: CASSRRDRGGGGEKLFF. This sequence joins TRBV4-2 and TRBJ1-4; 10 nucleotides align to TRBD1. Germline V gene lookup returns CDR1 LGHNA and CDR2 YNFKEQ. The CDR3 runs 17 residues. Unmatched junction bases numbered 12, after V lost 4 bases and J lost 7 bases.

This sequence joins TRBV7-9 and TRBJ2-7; D unclear. CDR3 length: 18 residues. V was trimmed by 0 bases and J by 2 bases, leaving 20 bases between them. Germline V gene data show CDR1 as SEHNR and CDR2 as FQNEAQ (reference sequence). The DNA of the CDR3 is TGTGCCAGCAGCTTAGCTAAATTGACGTACAGCTCCCCCTACGAGCAGTACTTC. Protein sequence: CASSLAKLTYSSPYEQYF.

Turning to this clone: Relative to the germline gene, one junction end is altered; a read error may explain this. Different DNA sequences within this sample yield the same CDR3. The V gene is TRBV30, the J gene TRBJ2-3; 9 bases are shared with TRBD2. Germline lookup yields CDR1 GTSNPN and CDR2 SVGIG (reference sequence). The CDR3 sequence is 13 residues long. This CDR3 reads CAWRTSGTDTQYF. CDR3 DNA: TGTGCCTGGAGGACTAGCGGCACAGATACACAGTATTTT. The whole variable domain, filled in from reference TRBV30 and TRBJ2-3, reads SQTIHQWPATLVQPVGSPLSLECTVEGTSNPNLYWYRQAAGRGLQLLFYSVGIGQISSEVPQNLSASRPQDRQFILSSKKLLLSDSGFYLCAWRTSGTDTQYFGPGTRLTVL.

The chain employs TRBV5-1 and TRBJ2-3; 8 bases fit TRBD2. The CDR3 has 14 amino acids. Trimming removed 0 bases from V and 5 bases from J; junction bases left unmatched: 2. The germline CDR1 and CDR2 sequences are SGHRS and YFSETQ. The chain's CDR3 is CASSLERELDTQYF. In DNA, the CDR3 is TGCGCCAGCAGCTTGGAGCGGGAGCTAGATACGCAGTATTTT.

This clone was found a few times. V is TRBV9 and J is TRBJ1-5; tentatively, D is TRBD1 (6 bases). V was pared by 3 bases and J by 4 bases, with 11 bases between. The CDR3 is 14 amino acids. CDR1 and CDR2 from the germline V gene are SGDLS and YYNGEE. In DNA, the CDR3 is TGTGCCAGCAGCGGCCCGGACAGAAATCAGCCCCAGCATTTT. Translated: CASSGPDRNQPQHF.

The rearrangement uses TRBV7-9 and TRBJ2-1; 12 nucleotides align to TRBD2. Germline assignment: CDR1 SEHNR and CDR2 FQNEAQ (reference sequence). This CDR3 spans 17 amino acids. Trimming at V came to 5 bases and at J to 1 base, leaving 6 bases not matched to a gene. The CDR3: CASSPTSGRGSYNEQFF. The CDR3 DNA reads TGTGCCAGCAGCCCGACTAGCGGGAGAGGGTCCTACAATGAGCAGTTCTTC.